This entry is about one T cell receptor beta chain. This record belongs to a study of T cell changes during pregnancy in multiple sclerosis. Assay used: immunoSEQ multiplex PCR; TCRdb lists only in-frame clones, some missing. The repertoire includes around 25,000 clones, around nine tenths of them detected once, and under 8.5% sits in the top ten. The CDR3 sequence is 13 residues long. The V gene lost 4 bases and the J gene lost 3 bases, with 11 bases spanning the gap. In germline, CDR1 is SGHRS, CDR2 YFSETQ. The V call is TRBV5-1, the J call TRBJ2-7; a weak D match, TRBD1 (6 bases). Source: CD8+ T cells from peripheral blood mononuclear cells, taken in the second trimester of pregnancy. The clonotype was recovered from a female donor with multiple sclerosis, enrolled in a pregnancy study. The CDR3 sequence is CASSRLDSYEQYF. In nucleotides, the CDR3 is TGCGCCAGCAGCCGGCTGGACAGCTACGAGCAGTACTTC. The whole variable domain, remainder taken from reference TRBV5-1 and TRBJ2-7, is KAGVTQTPRYLIKTRGQQVTLSCSPISGHRSVSWYQQTPGQGLQFLFEYFSETQRNKGNFPGRFSGRQFSNSRSEMNVSTLELGDSALYLCASSRLDSYEQYFGPGTRLTVT.